These T cell receptor beta chains were read from a single sample in a study of PD-L1 blockade in urothelial cancer. Generated by immunoSEQ multiplex PCR, the TCRdb table keeps only in-frame clones and is missing some. The sample yields about 52,000 clones, approximately 75% seen once. The source material was PBMCs, sampled around atezolizumab (anti-PD-L1) treatment. These receptors were taken from a man aged 65-85 years with urothelial cancer. Both conserved end residues are part of each CDR3. Fields, in order: clone size, V gene, J gene, D gene, CDR3 protein, CDR3 DNA. A D gene is named only where the DNA matches it firmly. Size is omitted from some rows. Given values are once, few, many or a class for expanded clones.

abundance: NA
v_gene: TRBV11-3
j_gene: TRBJ2-7
d_gene: TRBD1
CDR3aa: CASSPDRGHEQYF
CDR3nt: TGTGCCAGCAGCCCCGACAGGGGCCACGAGCAGTACTTC

abundance: few
v_gene: TRBV7-9
j_gene: TRBJ1-2
d_gene: NA
CDR3aa: CASSPNPRQARYGYTF
CDR3nt: TGTGCCAGCAGCCCCAATCCCCGACAGGCCCGGTATGGCTACACCTTC

abundance: NA
v_gene: TRBV11-2
j_gene: TRBJ2-2
d_gene: TRBD2
CDR3aa: CASSRKLAGANTGELFF
CDR3nt: TGTGCCAGCAGCCGTAAGCTAGCGGGCGCTAACACCGGGGAGCTGTTTTTT

abundance: few
v_gene: TRBV5-6
j_gene: TRBJ2-3
d_gene: NA
CDR3aa: CASSLRGNGRTDTQYF
CDR3nt: TGTGCCAGCAGCTTACGAGGGAATGGTCGCACAGATACGCAGTATTTT

abundance: NA
v_gene: TRBV6-5
j_gene: TRBJ1-2
d_gene: NA
CDR3aa: CASTGGIHGYTF
CDR3nt: TGTGCCAGCACAGGAGGAATTCATGGCTACACCTTC

abundance: NA
v_gene: TRBV6-7
j_gene: TRBJ2-3
d_gene: TRBD2
CDR3aa: CASSYPPVLAFTDTQYF
CDR3nt: TGTGCCAGCAGTTACCCGCCCGTACTAGCGTTCACAGATACGCAGTATTTT

abundance: NA
v_gene: TRBV19
j_gene: TRBJ2-7
d_gene: NA
CDR3aa: CASSISQGHNTEQYF
CDR3nt: TGTGCCAGTAGTATAAGCCAGGGCCACAACACCGAGCAGTACTTC

abundance: NA
v_gene: TRBV5-1
j_gene: TRBJ1-1
d_gene: TRBD1
CDR3aa: CASSFTGDTEAFF
CDR3nt: TGCGCCAGCAGCTTCACAGGGGACACTGAAGCTTTCTTT

abundance: NA
v_gene: TRBV5-1
j_gene: TRBJ2-7
d_gene: TRBD1
CDR3aa: CASSGSGTVFHEQYF
CDR3nt: TGCGCCAGCAGCGGTTCCGGGACAGTTTTTCACGAGCAGTACTTC

abundance: NA
v_gene: TRBV13
j_gene: TRBJ1-4
d_gene: TRBD1
CDR3aa: CASSSPPGQGREKLFF
CDR3nt: TGTGCCAGCAGCTCGCCTCCGGGACAGGGAAGGGAAAAACTGTTTTTT

abundance: once
v_gene: TRBV5-6
j_gene: TRBJ1-1
d_gene: NA
CDR3aa: CASSLAPDMNTEAFF
CDR3nt: TGTGCCAGCAGCTTGGCCCCAGATATGAACACTGAAGCTTTCTTT

abundance: NA
v_gene: TRBV25-1
j_gene: TRBJ2-7
d_gene: NA
CDR3aa: CASSAQQGYEQYF
CDR3nt: TGTGCCAGCAGTGCCCAACAGGGATACGAGCAGTACTTC

abundance: NA
v_gene: TRBV5-1
j_gene: TRBJ2-7
d_gene: TRBD2
CDR3aa: CASSLVVGGSYEQYF
CDR3nt: TGCGCCAGCAGCTTGGTAGTGGGGGGGTCCTACGAGCAGTACTTC

abundance: NA
v_gene: TRBV5-1
j_gene: TRBJ2-7
d_gene: TRBD1
CDR3aa: CASSSRDRGLQYEQYF
CDR3nt: TGCGCCAGCAGCTCCCGGGACAGGGGCTTACAGTACGAGCAGTACTTC

abundance: few
v_gene: TRBV6-6
j_gene: TRBJ2-7
d_gene: TRBD1
CDR3aa: CASRQPGQGAYEQYF
CDR3nt: TGTGCCAGCAGGCAACCGGGACAGGGTGCCTACGAGCAGTACTTC

abundance: NA
v_gene: TRBV5-5
j_gene: TRBJ1-5
d_gene: TRBD1
CDR3aa: CASRRDRAHQPQHF
CDR3nt: TGTGCCAGCCGCCGGGACAGGGCACATCAGCCCCAGCATTTT

abundance: NA
v_gene: TRBV9
j_gene: TRBJ1-2
d_gene: TRBD1
CDR3aa: CASSVGTGKGYTF
CDR3nt: TGTGCCAGCAGCGTAGGGACAGGGAAGGGCTACACCTTC

abundance: NA
v_gene: TRBV18
j_gene: TRBJ2-1
d_gene: TRBD1
CDR3aa: CASSQTGNIYNEQFF
CDR3nt: TGTGCCAGCTCACAGACAGGGAATATCTACAATGAGCAGTTCTTC

abundance: NA
v_gene: TRBV28
j_gene: TRBJ2-3
d_gene: NA
CDR3aa: CASSFERTDTDTQYF
CDR3nt: TGTGCCAGCAGTTTTGAGAGAACCGACACAGATACGCAGTATTTT

abundance: NA
v_gene: TRBV5-1
j_gene: TRBJ1-4
d_gene: NA
CDR3aa: CASSLTAGGGKLFF
CDR3nt: TGCGCCAGCAGCCTCACCGCGGGGGGCGGGAAACTGTTTTTT

abundance: NA
v_gene: TRBV9
j_gene: TRBJ1-2
d_gene: NA
CDR3aa: CASSSLQGNYGYTF
CDR3nt: TGTGCCAGCAGCTCGCTACAGGGAAACTATGGCTACACCTTC

abundance: NA
v_gene: TRBV7-6
j_gene: TRBJ2-5
d_gene: TRBD2
CDR3aa: CASSKGLAGGPRETQYF
CDR3nt: TGTGCCAGCAGCAAGGGACTAGCGGGGGGGCCCCGGGAGACCCAGTACTTC

abundance: NA
v_gene: TRBV6-1
j_gene: TRBJ1-4
d_gene: NA
CDR3aa: CASSPGDTNEKLFF
CDR3nt: TGTGCCAGCAGTCCGGGGGATACTAATGAAAAACTGTTTTTT

abundance: NA
v_gene: TRBV11-1
j_gene: TRBJ1-1
d_gene: NA
CDR3aa: CASSLKTNTEAFF
CDR3nt: TGTGCCAGCAGCTTAAAGACTAACACTGAAGCTTTCTTT

abundance: NA
v_gene: TRBV5-1
j_gene: TRBJ2-2
d_gene: TRBD1
CDR3aa: CASSLGGGRITGELFF
CDR3nt: TGCGCCAGCAGCTTGGGAGGGGGCAGGATCACCGGGGAGCTGTTTTTT

abundance: NA
v_gene: TRBV13
j_gene: TRBJ1-1
d_gene: NA
CDR3aa: CASSPPRAGGVEAFF
CDR3nt: TGTGCCAGCAGCCCCCCCAGGGCTGGGGGGGTTGAAGCTTTCTTT

abundance: NA
v_gene: TRBV5-6
j_gene: TRBJ2-2
d_gene: TRBD1
CDR3aa: CASSYFWDRGQIGELFF
CDR3nt: TGTGCCAGCAGTTATTTCTGGGACAGGGGGCAAATCGGGGAGCTGTTTTTT

abundance: once
v_gene: TRBV6-5
j_gene: TRBJ2-7
d_gene: NA
CDR3aa: CASSYQPTGSGEQYF
CDR3nt: TGTGCCAGCAGTTACCAACCGACAGGATCGGGCGAGCAGTACTTC

abundance: NA
v_gene: TRBV7-2
j_gene: TRBJ1-6
d_gene: TRBD1
CDR3aa: CASSSFGDRANSPLHF
CDR3nt: TGTGCCAGCAGCTCGTTCGGGGACAGGGCGAATTCACCCCTCCACTTT

abundance: NA
v_gene: TRBV2
j_gene: TRBJ2-1
d_gene: NA
CDR3aa: CASSEARGYNEQFF
CDR3nt: TGTGCCAGCAGTGAAGCGCGTGGCTACAATGAGCAGTTCTTC

abundance: few
v_gene: TRBV11-3
j_gene: TRBJ2-7
d_gene: NA
CDR3aa: CASSSYHEQYF
CDR3nt: TGTGCCAGCAGCTCCTATCACGAGCAGTACTTC

abundance: NA
v_gene: TRBV30
j_gene: TRBJ2-1
d_gene: NA
CDR3aa: CAWSAQQYGINNEQFF
CDR3nt: TGTGCCTGGAGTGCCCAGCAATACGGGATAAATAATGAGCAGTTCTTC